The 27 T cell receptor beta chains reported below all come from one sample, sequenced in a study of T cells in Graves' hyperthyroidism and ophthalmopathy. Researchers amplified the TCR beta CDR3 regions from RNA transcripts. First-round RT-PCR targeting the TCR CDR3 was performed with the HTBI primer set. TCRdb re-called the multiplex PCR reads through MiXCR, storing one row per CDR3 protein. Of a few hundred thousand distinct CDR3 sequences listed, 40% to 55% are singletons. Sequencing was done on a sample of peripheral blood or thyroid tissue (not recorded which). The source of these receptors is a woman aged 18-29 years with Graves' hyperthyroidism.

This clonotype showed up just a few times. This chain connects TRBV9 to TRBJ1-4; no definite D call. V lost 3 bases and J 8 bases, leaving 14 bases between the germline ends. This CDR3 has 14 residues. CDR1 is SGDLS and CDR2 is YYNGEE in the germline V gene. In DNA form, the CDR3 reads TGTGCCAGCAGCGATGTCGGGTCGGGGGAAAAACTGTTTTTT. This codes for CASSDVGSGEKLFF.

This clonotype was seen repeatedly, ten times or more. V and J are TRBV18 and TRBJ1-5; D is perhaps TRBD1 (5 bases). This CDR3 has 15 amino acids. The germline V gene has CDR1 KGHSH and CDR2 LQKENI. V lost 3 bases to trimming and J lost 3 bases, with 12 bases between them. The CDR3 spells CASSPRGTDNQPQHF. The CDR3 bases are TGTGCCAGCTCACCGCGAGGGACGGACAATCAGCCCCAGCATTTT.

This chain connects TRBV7-2 to TRBJ2-2; D assignment may be TRBD1 or TRBD2 (6 bases each). Per the germline V gene, CDR1 is SGHTA and CDR2 is FQGNSA. V was shortened by 8 bases and J by 2 bases, with 21 bases between the two germline ends. The CDR3 covers 17 residues. CDR3 nucleotide sequence: TGTGCCAGCGGGTCCATTCGGGGGCGGGCTAACACCGGGGAGCTGTTTTTT. This sequence encodes CASGSIRGRANTGELFF.

This clonotype was recorded at least ten times. This sequence joins TRBV5-1 and TRBJ1-3, with D uncertain. The germline V gene encodes CDR1 SGHRS and CDR2 YFSETQ. CDR3 length: 18 residues. Trimming pared 0 bases from V and 0 bases from J, leaving 16 bases between. The CDR3 reads CASSLVYGLQLSGNTIYF. The CDR3 region has the DNA TGCGCCAGCAGCTTGGTCTATGGTTTACAGCTCTCTGGAAACACCATATATTTT.

On this clonotype itself: Given the absence of the conserved phenylalanine or tryptophan at the CDR3 end, a read error is likely. The limits of the CDR3 on the DNA are not certain, so only TCRdb's listed CDR3 is given. V is TRBV7-9 and J is TRBJ2-7. The V gene's germline CDR1 is SEHNR and CDR2 FQNEAQ (reference sequence). 8 amino acids form the CDR3, both terminal residues included. Here the CDR3 reads CASSSTDA.

The chain carries TRBV7-2 and TRBJ1-5, with TRBD1 as a possible D gene (5 bases). CDR1 and CDR2 from the germline V gene are SGHTA and FQGNSA. V was pared by 5 bases and J by 11 bases, with 13 bases between. The CDR3 has 12 amino acids. CDR3 protein: CASSKTEETQHF. The CDR3 DNA reads as TGTGCCAGCAGCAAGACAGAGGAGACCCAGCATTTT.

This clonotype was observed many times. The chain couples TRBV12-3 or TRBV12-4 to TRBJ1-4; TRBD1 matches 9 bases. With V trimmed by 4 bases and J by 6 bases, 9 bases remained unmatched. The CDR3 loop spans 16 amino acids. The CDR3 bases are TGTGCCAGCAGTTACGGACCGGGACAGGGAGATGAAAAACTGTTTTTT. Encoded protein: CASSYGPGQGDEKLFF.

This clonotype was found many times. The chain employs TRBV7-2 and TRBJ2-7, with D possibly matching TRBD1 (5 bases). CDR3 length: 14 residues. Looked up from germline, CDR1 is SGHTA and CDR2 is FQGNSA. V lost 1 base, J lost 4 bases, and 11 bases lay in between. CDR3 sequence reads: CASSLDGHLYEQYF. The CDR3 nucleotides are TGTGCCAGCAGCTTAGACGGACACCTGTACGAGCAGTACTTC.

This clonotype was seen many times. This chain connects TRBV6-5 to TRBJ1-3; a possible D gene is TRBD1 (5 bases). The V gene lost 5 bases and the J gene lost 0 bases, with 11 bases spanning the gap. The CDR3 is made up of 15 amino acids. CDR1 and CDR2 from the germline V gene are MNHEY and SVGAGI. CDR3 DNA: TGTGCCAGCAGTACCGCAGGGAACTCTGGAAACACCATATATTTT. Protein sequence: CASSTAGNSGNTIYF.

The V gene is TRBV7-8, the J gene TRBJ2-7, with 10 bases aligning to TRBD2. V shed 0 bases, J shed 0 bases, and the junction held 8 bases outside the gene matches. CDR1 SGHVS and CDR2 FQNEAQ come from the germline V gene. This CDR3 has 18 amino acids. The CDR3 region is CASSLAALAGASSYEQYF. CDR3 nucleotide sequence: TGTGCCAGCAGCTTAGCGGCGCTAGCGGGAGCCAGCTCCTACGAGCAGTACTTC.

Only a few counts were recorded for this clonotype. The chain is built from TRBV10-3 and TRBJ2-3; 13 bases match TRBD2. Germline CDR1 reads ENHRY; CDR2 reads SYGVKD. The ends lost 0 bases at V and 4 bases at J; junction bases unmatched: 13. The CDR3 runs 20 residues. CDR3 sequence reads: CAISESASLAGGPRADTQYF. Written as DNA, the CDR3 is TGTGCCATCAGTGAGTCGGCCTCACTAGCGGGAGGGCCTCGGGCAGATACGCAGTATTTT.

J is TRBJ1-2 and V is TRBV6-2 or TRBV6-3; 9 bases match TRBD1. The CDR3 sequence is 15 residues long. The ends lost 6 bases at V and 2 bases at J; junction bases unmatched: 7. Germline lookup yields CDR1 MNHEY and CDR2 SVGEGT. CDR3 region: CASSRPGTGNYGYTF. CDR3 nucleotides: TGTGCCAGCAGCCGTCCCGGGACAGGGAACTATGGCTACACCTTC.

J is TRBJ2-7 and V is TRBV6-1; TRBD1 matches at 7 bases. Germline V gene sequence: CDR1 MNHNS, CDR2 SASEGT. This CDR3 has 15 residues. V trimming: 4 bases; J trimming: 6 bases; junction bases outside the gene matches: 12. CDR3 residues: CASSGRDSGPVEQYF. In DNA, the CDR3 is TGTGCCAGCAGTGGTAGGGACAGCGGACCTGTCGAGCAGTACTTC.

The chain is built from TRBV7-9 and TRBJ2-2; D gene ambiguous. The V end was cut by 3 bases, the J end by 1 base, with 15 bases between. The CDR3 is 17 residues long. Per germline, CDR1 SEHNR and CDR2 FQNEAQ (reference sequence). The CDR3, as DNA: TGTGCCAGCAGCTTCACAGCCGGGTCAGTGAACACCGGGGAGCTGTTTTTT. This codes for CASSFTAGSVNTGELFF.

This clonotype was picked up one time. V gene TRBV10-3 combines with J gene TRBJ2-5; tentative D call: TRBD1 (6 bases). The CDR3 length is 15 residues. V dropped 10 bases and J dropped 3 bases, with 21 bases sitting between them. In germline, CDR1 is ENHRY, CDR2 SYGVKD. In DNA, the CDR3 is TGTGCCACCGTGGACAGCTTGGTGGCTGAAGAGACCCAGTACTTC. Translation: CATVDSLVAEETQYF.

The chain uses TRBV29-1 and TRBJ2-7, with TRBD1 matching 7 bases. Germline V gives CDR1 SQVTM, CDR2 ANQGSEA. V shed 8 bases and J 4 bases; nucleotides not matched to a gene: 11. CDR3 size: 13 residues. CDR3: CSSPRDSDYEQYF. The CDR3 DNA sequence: TGCAGCTCCCCGAGGGACAGTGATTACGAGCAGTACTTC.

The rearrangement links TRBV24-1 to TRBJ1-2; D is undetermined. This CDR3 has 16 residues. Trimming cost V 6 bases and J 5 bases, with 21 bases left between them. Germline CDR1 reads KGHDR; CDR2 reads SFDVKD. The CDR3 DNA sequence: TGTGCCACCAGTATATGGACCGGGGTCTTCGGTTATGGCTACACCTTC. Translating it yields CATSIWTGVFGYGYTF.

V usage is TRBV7-6 and J usage is TRBJ1-1, with D hard to call. Trimming removed 5 bases from V and 3 bases from J, with 22 bases in between. The CDR3 loop spans 17 amino acids. CDR1 and CDR2 (germline): SGHVS, FNYEAQ. The CDR3 reads CASSQDRDKPLDTEAFF. The CDR3 coding sequence is TGTGCCAGCAGCCAAGATCGCGACAAACCCCTGGACACTGAAGCTTTCTTT.

This clonotype was counted ten times or more. The chain combines TRBV4-3 with TRBJ2-6; TRBD1 might be the D (5 bases). The CDR3 sequence is 18 residues long. Trimming took 0 bases from V and 3 from J, leaving 15 bases between them. Per germline, CDR1 LGHNA and CDR2 YSLEER. This CDR3 is CASSQESQGNVGANVLTF. Here the CDR3 DNA reads TGCGCCAGCAGCCAAGAGAGCCAGGGTAATGTTGGGGCCAACGTCCTGACTTTC.

This clonotype was seen at least ten times. J is TRBJ2-5 and V is TRBV7-2, with TRBD1 matching 9 bases. Germline CDR1 SGHTA, CDR2 FQGNSA. This CDR3 has 14 amino acids. Trimming took 5 bases from V and 4 from J; bases not matched to a gene: 5. The CDR3, as DNA: TGTGCCAGCAGCCCGGACAGGGGCGCAGAGACCCAGTACTTC. Protein product: CASSPDRGAETQYF.

This clonotype has a count of ten or more. The CDR3 DNA sequence: TGTGCCAGCAGCTTAGAAGGTGGAGAGACCCAGTACTTC. It yields the protein CASSLEGGETQYF. The genes are TRBV7-2 and TRBJ2-5; D remains ambiguous. Germline loops: CDR1 SGHTA, CDR2 FQGNSA. CDR3 size: 13 residues. Trimming shortened V by 1 base and J by 4 bases, and 7 bases separated the two germline ends.

This clonotype was seen ten or more times. The chain joins TRBV4-1 to TRBJ2-2; 7 bases match TRBD2. The CDR3 spans 16 residues. Looked up from germline, CDR1 is MGHRA and CDR2 is YSYEKL. V shed 1 base, J shed 7 bases, and the junction held 9 bases outside the gene matches. This chain's CDR3 is CASSQVRGRRIGELFF. DNA for the CDR3: TGCGCCAGCAGCCAAGTTCGCGGGAGAAGGATCGGGGAGCTGTTTTTT.

This clonotype was found many times. The V and J genes are TRBV2 and TRBJ1-5; D is unresolved. The CDR3 runs 12 residues. Germline CDR1 SNHLY, CDR2 FYNNEI. The V and J ends lost 7 bases and 0 bases respectively, with 4 bases between them. The CDR3 reads CASMNSNQPQHF. The CDR3 DNA follows: TGTGCCAGCATGAATAGCAATCAGCCCCAGCATTTT.

The gene calls are TRBV27 and TRBJ1-5; no definite D call. CDR3 length: 14 amino acids. The germline V gene has CDR1 MNHEY and CDR2 SMNVEV (reference sequence). V was trimmed by 0 bases and J by 2 bases, leaving 5 bases between them. Here the CDR3 reads CASSLSGRNQPQHF. CDR3 nucleotides: TGTGCCAGCAGTTTATCGGGCCGCAATCAGCCCCAGCATTTT.

CDR3 region: CSPTGGTYEQYF. The CDR3 nucleotides are TGCAGTCCGACAGGGGGCACCTACGAGCAGTACTTC. V usage is TRBV20-1 and J usage is TRBJ2-7; the match to TRBD1 covers 10 bases. V lost 8 bases, J lost 2 bases, and 3 bases stayed unmatched. Germline assignment: CDR1 DFQATT and CDR2 SNEGSKA (reference sequence). The CDR3 is 12 residues long.

The chain links TRBV29-1 to TRBJ2-7, with no clear D. Germline V CDR1 and CDR2: SQVTM, ANQGSEA. Trimming stripped 1 base from V and 7 bases from J, with 5 bases between. The CDR3 sequence is 10 residues long. CDR3 residues: CSVEGAEQYF. In DNA, the CDR3 is TGCAGCGTTGAAGGGGCGGAGCAGTACTTC.

This clonotype was recorded many times. This chain joins TRBV9 and TRBJ2-2; no firm D call. The germline V gene has CDR1 SGDLS and CDR2 YYNGEE. V shed 3 bases and J shed 1 base, with 13 bases lying between them. CDR3 length: 16 residues. CDR3: CASSGTLGKNTGELFF. In DNA, the CDR3 is TGTGCCAGCAGCGGAACTCTGGGAAAGAACACCGGGGAGCTGTTTTTT.